This T cell receptor (beta chain) was captured in a study of graft-versus-host responses after intestinal transplantation. The overall study: All of the recipients had induction that used anti-thymocyte globulin, then tacrolimus and steroids for around 3 years.

This CDR3 has 13 residues. V trimming: 4 bases; J trimming: 5 bases; junction bases outside the gene matches: 3. The germline V gene has CDR1 SGHRS and CDR2 YFSETQ. Repertoires were generated with immunoSEQ multiplex PCR, while TCRdb's copy carries only in-frame clones and drops some. Of about 57,000 clones in the sample, approximately 90% are singletons; the top ten hold 1.5% to 2%. The chain links TRBV5-1 to TRBJ2-5, with 9 bases matching TRBD1. Here the sequenced sample was PBMCs, taken 26 days after transplant. This TCR was recovered from a human patient who received an intestinal transplant, so some T cells may come from the graft donor. CDR3 sequence: CASSGGQGETQYF. CDR3 coding DNA: TGCGCCAGCAGCGGGGGACAGGGTGAGACCCAGTACTTC.